The TCR beta chain described here comes from a study of PD-1 blockade in mismatch repair-deficient tumors. Using immunoSEQ multiplex PCR, the repertoire was profiled, and TCRdb retains in-frame clones only, with some absent. Here the sample spans approximately 50,000 clones, approximately 78% being singletons. This CDR3 has 15 residues. V was pared by 1 base and J by 8 bases, with 15 bases between. Per the germline V gene, CDR1 is LNHNV and CDR2 is YYDKDF (reference sequence). The TCR-sequenced patients were a few responders to pembrolizumab. This TCR came from an adult with mismatch repair-deficient cancer. The rearrangement joins TRBV15 to TRBJ2-1; D may be TRBD1 or TRBD2 (5 bases each). Here the sequenced sample was peripheral blood, taken 4 weeks after starting pembrolizumab. The CDR3 sequence is CATSRAGYGGHEQFF. The CDR3 region has the DNA TGTGCCACCAGCAGAGCAGGATATGGGGGTCATGAGCAGTTCTTC.